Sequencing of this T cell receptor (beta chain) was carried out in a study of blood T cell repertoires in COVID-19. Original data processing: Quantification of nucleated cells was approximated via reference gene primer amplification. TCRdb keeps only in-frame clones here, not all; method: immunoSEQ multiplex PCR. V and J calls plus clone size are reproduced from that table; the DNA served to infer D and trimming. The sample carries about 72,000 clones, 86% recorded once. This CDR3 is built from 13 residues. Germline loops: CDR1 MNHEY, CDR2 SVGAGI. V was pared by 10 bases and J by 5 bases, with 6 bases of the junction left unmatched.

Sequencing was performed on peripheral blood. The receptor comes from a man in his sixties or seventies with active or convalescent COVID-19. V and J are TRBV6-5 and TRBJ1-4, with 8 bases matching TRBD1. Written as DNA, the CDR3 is TGTGCCATCTCAGGGGGCTGGAATGAAAAACTGTTTTTT. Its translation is CAISGGWNEKLFF.